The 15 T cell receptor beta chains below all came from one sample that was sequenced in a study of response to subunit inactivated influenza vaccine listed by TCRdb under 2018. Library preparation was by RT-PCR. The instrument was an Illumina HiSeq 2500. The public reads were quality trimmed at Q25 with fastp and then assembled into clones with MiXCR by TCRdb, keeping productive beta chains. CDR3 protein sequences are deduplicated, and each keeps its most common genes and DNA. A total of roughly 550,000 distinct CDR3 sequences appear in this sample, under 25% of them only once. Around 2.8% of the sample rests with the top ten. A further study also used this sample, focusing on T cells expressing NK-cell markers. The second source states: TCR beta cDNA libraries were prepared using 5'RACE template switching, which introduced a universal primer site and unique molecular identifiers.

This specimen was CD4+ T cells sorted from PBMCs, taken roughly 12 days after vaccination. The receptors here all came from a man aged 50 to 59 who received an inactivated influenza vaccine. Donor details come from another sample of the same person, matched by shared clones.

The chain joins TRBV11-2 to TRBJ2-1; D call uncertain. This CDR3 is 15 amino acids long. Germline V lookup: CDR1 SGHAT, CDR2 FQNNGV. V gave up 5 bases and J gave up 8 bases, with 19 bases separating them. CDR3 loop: CASSPPGPGPDEQFF. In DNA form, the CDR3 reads TGTGCCAGCAGCCCGCCCGGACCCGGACCCGATGAGCAGTTCTTC.

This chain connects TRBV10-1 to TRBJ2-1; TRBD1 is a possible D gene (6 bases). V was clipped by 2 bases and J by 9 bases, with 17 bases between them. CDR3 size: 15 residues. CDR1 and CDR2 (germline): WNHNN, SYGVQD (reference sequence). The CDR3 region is CASSEAGVSVGEQFF. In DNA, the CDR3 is TGCGCCAGCAGTGAGGCAGGGGTGTCGGTAGGTGAGCAGTTCTTC.

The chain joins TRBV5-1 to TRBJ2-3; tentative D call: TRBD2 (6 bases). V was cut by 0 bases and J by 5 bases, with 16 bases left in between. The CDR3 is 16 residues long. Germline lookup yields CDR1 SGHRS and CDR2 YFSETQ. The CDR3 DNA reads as TGCGCCAGCAGCTTGGCCACGGTAGCGGAGGGAGATACGCAGTATTTT. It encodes CASSLATVAEGDTQYF. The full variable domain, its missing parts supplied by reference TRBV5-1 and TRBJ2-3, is KAGVTQTPRYLIKTRGQQVTLSCSPISGHRSVSWYQQTPGQGLQFLFEYFSETQRNKGNFPGRFSGRQFSNSRSEMNVSTLELGDSALYLCASSLATVAEGDTQYFGPGTRLTVL.

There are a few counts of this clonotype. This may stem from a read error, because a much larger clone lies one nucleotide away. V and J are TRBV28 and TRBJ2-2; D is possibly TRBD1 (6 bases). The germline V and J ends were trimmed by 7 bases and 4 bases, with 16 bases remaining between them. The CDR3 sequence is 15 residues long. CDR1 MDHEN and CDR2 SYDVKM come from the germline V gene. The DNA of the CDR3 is TGTGCCAGCAAGGAACAGGGTCTTATCACCGGGGAGCTGTTTTTT. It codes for CASKEQGLITGELFF.

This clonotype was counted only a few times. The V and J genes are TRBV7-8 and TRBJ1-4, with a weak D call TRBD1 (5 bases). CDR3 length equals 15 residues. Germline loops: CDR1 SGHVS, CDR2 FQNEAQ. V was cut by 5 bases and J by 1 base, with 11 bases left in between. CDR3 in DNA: TGTGCCAGCAGCGCCCGACAGAGAACTAATGAAAAACTGTTTTTT. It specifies CASSARQRTNEKLFF.

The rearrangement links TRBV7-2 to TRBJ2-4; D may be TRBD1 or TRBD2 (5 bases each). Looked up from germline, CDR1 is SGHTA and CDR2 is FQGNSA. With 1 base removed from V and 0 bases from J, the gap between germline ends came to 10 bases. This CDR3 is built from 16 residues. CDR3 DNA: TGTGCCAGCAGCTTAGACAGGACTCTAGCCAAAAACATTCAGTACTTC. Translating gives CASSLDRTLAKNIQYF.

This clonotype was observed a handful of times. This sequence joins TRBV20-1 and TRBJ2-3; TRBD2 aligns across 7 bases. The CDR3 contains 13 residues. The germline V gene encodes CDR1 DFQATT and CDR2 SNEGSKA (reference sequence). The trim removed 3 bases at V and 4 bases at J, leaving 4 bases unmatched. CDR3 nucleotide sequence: TGCAGTGCTAGGGGGGGGGACGCAGATACGCAGTATTTT. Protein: CSARGGDADTQYF.

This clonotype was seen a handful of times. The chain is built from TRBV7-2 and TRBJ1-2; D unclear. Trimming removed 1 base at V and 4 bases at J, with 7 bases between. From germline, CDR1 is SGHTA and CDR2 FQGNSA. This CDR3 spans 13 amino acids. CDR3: CASSLGELYGYTF. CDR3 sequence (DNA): TGTGCCAGCAGCTTAGGAGAGCTCTATGGCTACACCTTC.

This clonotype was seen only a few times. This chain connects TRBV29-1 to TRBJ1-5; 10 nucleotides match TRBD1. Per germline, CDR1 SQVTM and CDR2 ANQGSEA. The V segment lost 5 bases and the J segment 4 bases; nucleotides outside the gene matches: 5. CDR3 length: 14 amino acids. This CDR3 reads CSVRGQGGNQPQHF. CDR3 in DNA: TGCAGCGTTCGTGGACAGGGGGGGAATCAGCCCCAGCATTTT.

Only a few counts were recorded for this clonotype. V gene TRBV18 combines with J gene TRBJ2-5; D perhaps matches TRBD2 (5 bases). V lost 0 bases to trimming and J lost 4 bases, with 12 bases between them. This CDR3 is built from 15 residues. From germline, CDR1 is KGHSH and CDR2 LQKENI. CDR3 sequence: CASSPPQKAGETQYF. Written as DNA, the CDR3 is TGTGCCAGCTCACCACCTCAGAAGGCGGGAGAGACCCAGTACTTC.

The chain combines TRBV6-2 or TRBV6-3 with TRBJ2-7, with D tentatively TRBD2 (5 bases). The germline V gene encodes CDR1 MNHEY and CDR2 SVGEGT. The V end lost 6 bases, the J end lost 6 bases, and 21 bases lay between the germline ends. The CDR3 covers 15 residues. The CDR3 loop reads CASSLSDLGRGEQYF. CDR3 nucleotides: TGTGCCAGCAGCTTATCCGACCTGGGCCGGGGCGAGCAGTACTTC.

The CDR3 region is CASSQRTDSYEQYF. CDR3 sequence (DNA): TGCGCCAGCAGCCAAAGGACGGATTCCTACGAGCAGTACTTC. This rearrangement joins TRBV5-1 to TRBJ2-7; unclear D gene. This CDR3 contains 14 residues. Germline CDR1 reads SGHRS; CDR2 reads YFSETQ. With 4 bases removed from V and 1 base from J, the gap between germline ends came to 12 bases.

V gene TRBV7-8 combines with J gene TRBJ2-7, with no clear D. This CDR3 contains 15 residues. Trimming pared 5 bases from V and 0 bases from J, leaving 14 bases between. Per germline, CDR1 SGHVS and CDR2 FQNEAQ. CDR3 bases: TGTGCCAGCAGCCTCCTACTTGCGAGCTCCTACGAGCAGTACTTC. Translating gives CASSLLLASSYEQYF.

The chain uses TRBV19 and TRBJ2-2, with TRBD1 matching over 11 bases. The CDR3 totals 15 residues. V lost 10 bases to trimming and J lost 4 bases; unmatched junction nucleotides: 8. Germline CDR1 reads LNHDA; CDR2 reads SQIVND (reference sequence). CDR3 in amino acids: CATTDRGPGTGELFF. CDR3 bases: TGTGCCACCACGGACAGGGGGCCCGGCACCGGGGAGCTGTTTTTT.

The CDR3 DNA reads TGCGCCAGCAGGTTGGGCGTGGATGGTGAAGCTTTCTTT. Its protein is CASRLGVDGEAFF. This sequence joins TRBV10-1 and TRBJ1-1; D remains unclear. The germline V gene encodes CDR1 WNHNN and CDR2 SYGVQD (reference sequence). V dropped 6 bases and J dropped 7 bases, with 15 bases sitting between them. The CDR3 extends over 13 amino acids.